The rows below give T cell receptor beta chains drawn from one sample of a study of blood T cell repertoires in COVID-19. This table comes from immunoSEQ multiplex PCR, and its TCRdb copy is limited to in-frame clones, with some not included. The sample includes some 200,000 clones, approximately 90% of them seen just once. The sequenced material came from PBMCs or T cells enriched from blood (not recorded which). The receptor source for this set is a woman aged 25 to 45 who had recovered from COVID-19. Each CDR3 is given with its conserved first and last residue. A D gene is named only where the DNA matches it firmly. Expanded clones are given a class, and other clones once, few, many or no size at all.

TRBD1,TRBJ2-7,NA,TRBV11-2,TGTGCCAGCAGCTTAGGGGACAGGTACGAGCAGTACTTC,CASSLGDRYEQYF
NA,TRBJ2-4,NA,TRBV11-1,TGTGCCAGCAGCCCCAGTGCCAAAAACATTCAGTACTTC,CASSPSAKNIQYF
NA,TRBJ1-1,NA,TRBV7-8,TGTGCCAGCAGCTTCGTGGGCCAGGGAAACACTGAAGCTTTCTTT,CASSFVGQGNTEAFF
NA,TRBJ2-3,NA,TRBV10-3,TGTGCCATCAGTGAGTCGGGACACCCCACAGATACGCAGTATTTT,CAISESGHPTDTQYF
NA,TRBJ2-7,NA,TRBV29-1,TGCAGCGCTGAGGTAGGGGCCGAGCAGTACTTC,CSAEVGAEQYF
TRBD1,TRBJ2-1,NA,TRBV3-1/TRBV3-2,TGTGCCAGCAGCCTTTTGGGACAGGGGTTTGAGCAGTTCTTC,CASSLLGQGFEQFF
NA,TRBJ1-1,once,TRBV7-3,TGTGCCAGCAGCCCATATACCAGGGGCGGGTCTGAAGCTTTCTTT,CASSPYTRGGSEAFF
NA,TRBJ2-7,once,TRBV6-5,TGTGCCAGCAGCAACGACCAGGTCTACGAGCAGTACTTC,CASSNDQVYEQYF
TRBD1,TRBJ1-3,NA,TRBV5-1,TGCGCCAGCAGCCGGACAGGGATGGTTGGAAACACCATATATTTT,CASSRTGMVGNTIYF
NA,TRBJ1-2,NA,TRBV6-2/TRBV6-3,TGTGCCAGCAGCCCCCGGGAGGGTGGCTACACCTTC,CASSPREGGYTF
NA,TRBJ2-3,NA,TRBV6-2/TRBV6-3,TGTGCCAGCAGTTCGTCGGGGGGCACAGATACGCAGTATTTT,CASSSSGGTDTQYF
NA,TRBJ2-7,NA,TRBV7-9,TGTGCCAGCAGCTTAAGGGGGAGCTACGAGCAGTACTTC,CASSLRGSYEQYF
NA,TRBJ1-4,NA,TRBV29-1,TGCAGCGTTTGGGGGCAGGATGAAAAACTGTTTTTT,CSVWGQDEKLFF
NA,TRBJ1-5,once,TRBV13,TGTGCCAGCAGCTTGAGGGAGCGGAATCAGCCCCAGCATTTT,CASSLRERNQPQHF
TRBD1,TRBJ1-3,NA,TRBV11-2,TGTGCCAGCAGCTTTCGTTCGGACAGGTTGAGCTCTGGAAACACCATATATTTT,CASSFRSDRLSSGNTIYF
TRBD1,TRBJ2-7,NA,TRBV5-5,TGTGCCAGCAGCATCCGGACAGGGGCCTACGAGCAGTACTTC,CASSIRTGAYEQYF
NA,TRBJ2-1,NA,TRBV19,TGTGCCAGTAGTAGGAGGGGAACGTACAATGAGCAGTTCTTC,CASSRRGTYNEQFF